The sequence of this T cell receptor (beta chain) was determined in a study of cytomegalovirus exposure and HLA in healthy donors. Study-level points and caveats: Common viral pathogens (according to a later analysis) appeared linked to several of the most significant clusters. Available immune exposure information was restricted to CMV serostatus only. With high specificity and sensitivity, the classifier reportedly diagnosed cytomegalovirus status. Donors belonging to an Asian-associated ancestry cluster reportedly showed fewer N-insertions in productive TCRs than the approximately 690-donor mean, according to what a later analysis found.

Remarks on this clone: The antigen remains unidentified.

CDR3 length: 13 amino acids. V lost 0 bases and J lost 2, with 5 bases in between. The germline CDR1 and CDR2 sequences are SGHAT and FQNNGV. The PCR used 60 Vbeta and 13 Jbeta primers. The data were produced by immunoSEQ multiplex PCR, yet TCRdb's version contains in-frame clones alone and is incomplete. The data show 150,000 to 200,000 clones, with around 81% seen just once and less than 1.2% held by the top ten. The sample comprised PBMCs. The receptor's source is a woman aged 40-49 years in good health and CMV-seronegative. The rearrangement joins TRBV11-2 to TRBJ2-7; D unclear. The CDR3: CASSLDIPYEQYF. For the CDR3, the DNA is TGTGCCAGCAGCTTAGATATTCCCTACGAGCAGTACTTC.